The 23 T cell receptor beta chains reported below all come from one sample, sequenced in a study of T cell repertoires in cytomegalovirus infection. No antigen has been identified for these receptors. TCRdb re-called the reads with MiXCR, one entry per CDR3 protein. The profile shows about 830,000 distinct CDR3 sequences, around a third of them singletons. The sequencing here drew on cultured CD8+ T cells from PBMCs, taken from culture after CMV antigen stimulation. All receptors derive from a human donor in good health (CMV status not recorded). Some clones in this sample may be carry-over from other donors' samples.

In its sample, this clonotype was seen many times. This chain uses TRBV6-5 with TRBJ1-1; D remains unclear. The germline CDR1 and CDR2 sequences are MNHEY and SVGAGI. Trimming removed 4 bases from V and 1 base from J, with 16 bases in between. The CDR3 is made up of 16 amino acids. Here the CDR3 DNA reads TGTGCCAGCAGTTCCCTCACCGGGGTGGGGAACACTGAAGCTTTCTTT. Its protein product is CASSSLTGVGNTEAFF.

V and J are TRBV20-1 and TRBJ1-2; D is ambiguous. The ends were cut back, 5 bases at V and 4 bases at J, with 20 bases in the middle. The length of the CDR3 is 15 residues. Germline V CDR1 and CDR2: DFQATT, SNEGSKA (reference sequence). CDR3 in amino acids: CSADQPRKGPYGYTF. Here the CDR3 DNA reads TGCAGTGCTGACCAACCCCGAAAGGGCCCCTATGGCTACACCTTC.

The sample holds a few counts of this clonotype. The chain carries TRBV7-6 and TRBJ2-3; the match to TRBD1 covers 8 bases. The CDR3 covers 15 residues. The V gene end was trimmed by 3 bases and the J gene end by 2 bases; junction bases not matched to a gene: 4. CDR1 is SGHVS and CDR2 is FNYEAQ in the germline V gene. The DNA of the CDR3 is TGTGCCAGCAGCTTCAGCAGGGGGCCCACAGATACGCAGTATTTT. Protein: CASSFSRGPTDTQYF. Combining the CDR3 with reference TRBV7-6 and TRBJ2-3 gives the whole variable domain GAGVSQSPRYKVTKRGQDVALRCDPISGHVSLYWYRQALGQGPEFLTYFNYEAQQDKSGLPNDRFSAERPEGSISTLTIQRTEQRDSAMYRCASSFSRGPTDTQYFGPGTRLTVL.

This clonotype was recorded many times. J is TRBJ2-7 and V is TRBV7-8; TRBD2 aligns across 14 bases. V was clipped by 5 bases and J by 0 bases; unmatched bases: 18. The CDR3 has 21 residues. The V gene's germline CDR1 is SGHVS and CDR2 FQNEAQ. CDR3 protein: CASSDGTSGGGNTLSSYEQYF. The CDR3 nucleotides read TGTGCCAGCAGCGACGGGACTAGCGGGGGAGGTAATACGTTGAGCTCCTACGAGCAGTACTTC.

The V call is TRBV19, the J call TRBJ1-5; a weak D match, TRBD1 (6 bases). CDR3 size: 18 residues. Trimming removed 3 bases at V and 4 bases at J, with 22 bases between. The V gene's germline CDR1 is LNHDA and CDR2 SQIVND (reference sequence). The CDR3 DNA reads TGTGCCAGTAGTATCTCCTCAATGGCCGCACAGGGAAATCAGCCCCAGCATTTT. This codes for CASSISSMAAQGNQPQHF.

V usage is TRBV12-3 or TRBV12-4 and J usage is TRBJ1-1; D gene ambiguous. Trimming took 1 base from V and 4 from J, leaving 10 bases between them. This CDR3 spans 14 amino acids. CDR3 residues: CASSLGAFGTEAFF. The CDR3 bases are TGTGCCAGCAGTTTAGGGGCTTTTGGCACTGAAGCTTTCTTT.

This clonotype was counted between two and nine times. The chain is built from TRBV6-2 or TRBV6-3 and TRBJ2-2; D ambiguous. The germline CDR1 and CDR2 sequences are MNHEY and SVGEGT. The CDR3 consists of 14 residues. V lost 2 bases and J lost 8, with 12 bases in between. The CDR3 spells CASSYTRVEGELFF. Written as DNA, the CDR3 is TGTGCCAGCAGTTACACGCGAGTTGAGGGGGAGCTGTTTTTT.

The chain uses TRBV7-2 and TRBJ2-3, with a tentative D call TRBD2 (5 bases). Trimming cost V 1 base and J 0 bases, with 11 bases left between them. This CDR3 is built from 16 residues. Germline lookup yields CDR1 SGHTA and CDR2 FQGNSA. The CDR3 is CASSLEWGVSTDTQYF. In DNA, the CDR3 is TGTGCCAGCAGCTTAGAGTGGGGAGTCAGCACAGATACGCAGTATTTT.

This clonotype has only a few counts. The V call is TRBV2, the J call TRBJ2-1; tentatively, D is TRBD1 or TRBD2 (5 bases each). CDR1 SNHLY and CDR2 FYNNEI come from the germline V gene. CDR3 length equals 15 residues. V gave up 6 bases and J gave up 5 bases, with 17 bases separating them. The CDR3 coding sequence is TGTGCCAGCAGACCGGGACGGATAGTTAACAATGAGCAGTTCTTC. This encodes CASRPGRIVNNEQFF.

Relative to its sample, this clonotype is medium-sized. This chain links TRBV7-2 with TRBJ2-5; D gene unclear. V shed 5 bases and J shed 5 bases, with 6 bases lying between them. This CDR3 spans 11 amino acids. CDR1 SGHTA and CDR2 FQGNSA come from the germline V gene. The CDR3 nucleotides are TGTGCCAGCAGCACCCGGGAGACCCAGTACTTC. This codes for CASSTRETQYF. Drawing the rest from reference TRBV7-2 and TRBJ2-5, the complete variable domain is GAGVSQSPSNKVTEKGKDVELRCDPISGHTALYWYRQSLGQGLEFLIYFQGNSAPDKSGLPSDRFSAERTGGSVSTLTIQRTQQEDSAVYLCASSTRETQYFGPGTRLLVL.

This chain connects TRBV24-1 to TRBJ2-2; maybe TRBD1 (5 bases). Germline assignment: CDR1 KGHDR and CDR2 SFDVKD. Between the trimmed V and J ends, which lost 7 bases and 0 bases, there was a span of 8 bases. This CDR3 is built from 14 residues. CDR3 sequence: CATSPQANTGELFF. The DNA of the CDR3 is TGTGCCACCAGCCCACAGGCGAACACCGGGGAGCTGTTTTTT.

This clonotype was seen repeatedly, ten times or more. The chain has TRBV12-3 or TRBV12-4 and TRBJ2-3, with 9 bases identical to TRBD1. This CDR3 is 16 amino acids long. The ends lost 3 bases at V and 4 bases at J; junction bases unmatched: 8. CDR3 sequence: CASSFLPGQGPDTQYF. The CDR3 DNA follows: TGTGCCAGCAGTTTTTTACCGGGACAGGGTCCAGATACGCAGTATTTT.

The V gene is TRBV6-6, the J gene TRBJ2-1; 7 bases are shared with TRBD1. Germline values: CDR1 MNHNY, CDR2 SVGAGI (reference sequence). This CDR3 contains 13 residues. V shed 4 bases and J 9 bases; nucleotides not matched to a gene: 6. For the CDR3, the DNA is TGTGCCAGCAGTTTCTCGGGACAGCTTGAGCAGTTCTTC. Residues: CASSFSGQLEQFF.

This rearrangement joins TRBV6-1 to TRBJ1-1; unclear D gene. V dropped 8 bases and J dropped 9 bases, with 10 bases sitting between them. CDR1 MNHNS and CDR2 SASEGT come from the germline V gene. This CDR3 is built from 10 residues. CDR3 protein: CASHLTQAFF. The CDR3 DNA follows: TGTGCCAGCCATCTCACACAAGCTTTCTTT.

This clonotype was seen only a few times. V usage is TRBV5-1 and J usage is TRBJ2-1; 13 bases are a match to TRBD2. CDR1 SGHRS and CDR2 YFSETQ come from the germline V gene. The trim removed 4 bases at V and 6 bases at J, leaving 10 bases unmatched. The CDR3 sequence is 17 residues long. This chain's CDR3 is CASSTTSGGALSNEQFF. The CDR3 DNA sequence: TGCGCCAGCAGCACAACTAGCGGGGGGGCCTTATCCAATGAGCAGTTCTTC.

The chain employs TRBV27 and TRBJ1-1, with D possibly matching TRBD1 (5 bases). The CDR3 runs 18 residues. V lost 5 bases and J lost 0, with 22 bases in between. CDR1 is MNHEY and CDR2 is SMNVEV in the germline V gene (reference sequence). The CDR3 spells CASSLSIPRSGMNTEAFF. The CDR3 region has the DNA TGTGCCAGCAGTCTGTCGATCCCGCGGTCAGGGATGAACACTGAAGCTTTCTTT.

This chain uses TRBV27 with TRBJ2-5; 8 nucleotides align to TRBD2. J lost 1 base, V lost 3 bases, and 4 bases had no gene match. This CDR3 contains 15 residues. The V gene's germline CDR1 is MNHEY and CDR2 SMNVEV (reference sequence). The CDR3 bases are TGTGCCAGCAGTTTCGGGGGGGCGTTCCAAGAGACCCAGTACTTC. Its translation: CASSFGGAFQETQYF.

This clonotype has a handful of counts. CDR3 region: CASSYSWGSNQPQHF. CDR3 sequence (DNA): TGTGCCAGCAGTTACTCGTGGGGGAGCAATCAGCCCCAGCATTTT. The chain is built from TRBV6-6 and TRBJ1-5; tentatively, D is TRBD1 (5 bases). The V gene's germline CDR1 is MNHNY and CDR2 SVGAGI (reference sequence). The CDR3 runs to 15 residues. Between the trimmed V and J ends, which lost 0 bases and 1 base, there was a span of 7 bases.

The chain employs TRBV11-2 and TRBJ2-1, with 9 bases that match TRBD2. This CDR3 is 14 amino acids long. CDR1 and CDR2 from the germline V gene are SGHAT and FQNNGV. The V and J ends lost 8 bases and 9 bases, in that order; junction bases with no gene match: 11. The CDR3 region has the DNA TGTGCCAGCCCGGGAGGCGGGGGGGCCGGTGAGCAGTTCTTC. Translating it yields CASPGGGGAGEQFF.

This clonotype was picked up a small number of times. This rearrangement joins TRBV12-3 or TRBV12-4 to TRBJ1-1; the D gene is possibly TRBD1 (5 bases). The CDR3 is 14 residues long. Trimming stripped 7 bases from V and 3 bases from J, with 15 bases between. The CDR3 protein is CASTQWGEYTEAFF. The DNA for the CDR3 is TGTGCCAGCACCCAATGGGGGGAGTACACTGAAGCTTTCTTT.

This clonotype was observed a handful of times. The chain links TRBV3-1 to TRBJ2-2; D gene uncertain. Germline CDR1 is LGHDT and CDR2 is YNNKEL (reference sequence). This CDR3 is 15 amino acids long. Trimming removed 3 bases at V and 4 bases at J, with 12 bases between. CDR3 residues: CASSHGDRVTGELFF. In DNA, the CDR3 is TGTGCCAGCAGCCATGGGGATAGGGTCACCGGGGAGCTGTTTTTT.

This clonotype has more than one count but fewer than ten. The chain recombines TRBV6-6 with TRBJ2-1; 8 bases fit TRBD2. This CDR3 region has 15 residues. The V gene end was trimmed by 6 bases and the J gene end by 7 bases; junction bases not matched to a gene: 11. The germline gives CDR1 MNHNY, CDR2 SVGAGI (reference sequence). CDR3 nucleotides: TGTGCCAGCAGCCCTAATAGCGGGGTAGTGAATGAGCAGTTCTTC. Residues: CASSPNSGVVNEQFF.

The gene calls are TRBV19 and TRBJ1-1; D perhaps matches TRBD1 (5 bases). With 2 bases removed from V and 2 bases from J, the gap between germline ends came to 12 bases. Per the germline V gene, CDR1 is LNHDA and CDR2 is SQIVND (reference sequence). This CDR3 has 15 amino acids. This chain's CDR3 is CASSIIRDINTEAFF. CDR3 nucleotide sequence: TGTGCCAGTAGTATAATCAGGGATATAAACACTGAAGCTTTCTTT.